Each of the 10 T cell receptor beta chains below was sequenced from the same sample in a study of control samples from healthy donors and cancer patients. Produced via immunoSEQ multiplex PCR; TCRdb's table is partial and in-frame only. The data show some 66,000 clones, with roughly 85% seen just once and over 4.5% held by the top ten. The sequencing sample was made of blood. Receptors originate from a man aged 40-49 years in good health.

The chain recombines TRBV15 with TRBJ1-1, with a weak D call TRBD1 (5 bases). The V gene lost 0 bases and the J gene lost 0 bases, with 20 bases spanning the gap. The CDR3 covers 19 residues. Germline values: CDR1 LNHNV, CDR2 YYDKDF (reference sequence). CDR3 protein: CATSRDLALGGTMNTEAFF. DNA of the CDR3: TGTGCCACCAGCAGAGATTTGGCCTTGGGGGGAACCATGAACACTGAAGCTTTCTTT.

V is TRBV7-2 and J is TRBJ2-3; 9 nucleotides match TRBD2. V lost 5 bases and J lost 0; bases outside the gene matches: 3. Germline V CDR1 and CDR2: SGHTA, FQGNSA. The CDR3 extends over 15 amino acids. The CDR3 DNA follows: TGTGCCAGCAGCACCCTAGCGGGGAGCACAGATACGCAGTATTTT. It yields the protein CASSTLAGSTDTQYF.

The chain recombines TRBV11-3 with TRBJ2-1; TRBD1 matches 12 bases. The length of the CDR3 is 15 residues. The ends lost 5 bases at V and 2 bases at J; junction bases unmatched: 1. The germline V gene encodes CDR1 SGHNT and CDR2 YENEEA. The CDR3 reads CASSRDRGPYNEQFF. DNA of the CDR3: TGTGCCAGCAGCCGGGACAGGGGGCCCTACAATGAGCAGTTCTTC.

The V gene is TRBV4-3, the J gene TRBJ1-1; D is perhaps TRBD1 (6 bases). Germline CDR1 and CDR2: LGHNA and YSLEER. V shed 3 bases and J shed 0 bases, with 14 bases lying between them. The CDR3 loop spans 16 amino acids. CDR3 DNA sequence: TGCGCCAGCAGCCAGCGACTACAGGGTATGAACACTGAAGCTTTCTTT. It specifies CASSQRLQGMNTEAFF.

The chain links TRBV2 to TRBJ2-2, with a weak D call TRBD2 (7 bases). CDR3 length: 13 residues. Germline-derived CDR1 and CDR2 are SNHLY and FYNNEI. V was trimmed by 7 bases and J by 8 bases, leaving 14 bases between them. In DNA, the CDR3 is TGTGCCAGCATTAGGGGGGGCCAGGGGGAGCTGTTTTTT. As protein: CASIRGGQGELFF.

The chain couples TRBV19 to TRBJ2-3; D is unclear. Trimming shortened V by 6 bases and J by 3 bases, and 13 bases separated the two germline ends. CDR1 LNHDA and CDR2 SQIVND come from the germline V gene (reference sequence). The CDR3 contains 14 residues. The DNA for the CDR3 is TGTGCCAGTAGCGACATAATCGGGACAGATACGCAGTATTTT. Translated, it gives CASSDIIGTDTQYF. Complete variable domain (other parts from reference TRBV19 and TRBJ2-3): DGGITQSPKYLFRKEGQNVTLSCEQNLNHDAMYWYRQDPGQGLRLIYYSQIVNDFQKGDIAEGYSVSREKKESFPLTVTSAQKNPTAFYLCASSDIIGTDTQYFGPGTRLTVL.

The CDR3 protein is CASSLTGQDYYGYTF. The CDR3 DNA follows: TGTGCCAGCAGCTTAACGGGACAGGACTACTATGGCTACACCTTC. This chain connects TRBV7-3 to TRBJ1-2; TRBD1 agrees at 8 bases. V dropped 0 bases and J dropped 3; count of bases not matched to a gene: 3. Germline V gene sequence: CDR1 SGHTA, CDR2 FQGTGA. The CDR3 runs to 15 residues. Supplemented by reference TRBV7-3 and TRBJ1-2, the full variable domain reads GAGVSQTPSNKVTEKGKYVELRCDPISGHTALYWYRQSLGQGPEFLIYFQGTGAADDSGLPNDRFFAVRPEGSVSTLKIQRTERGDSAVYLCASSLTGQDYYGYTFGSGTRLTVV.

The chain couples TRBV29-1 to TRBJ2-7; D not resolved. In germline, CDR1 is SQVTM, CDR2 ANQGSEA. V was shortened by 4 bases and J by 0 bases, with 10 bases between the two germline ends. The CDR3 loop spans 13 amino acids. CDR3 nucleotides: TGCAGCGTTGTTGCAGGTTCCTCCTACGAGCAGTACTTC. Protein sequence: CSVVAGSSYEQYF.

V and J are TRBV4-3 and TRBJ2-3; no definite D call. CDR3 length equals 15 residues. The V end was cut by 0 bases, the J end by 3 bases, with 10 bases between. Germline V gives CDR1 LGHNA, CDR2 YSLEER. CDR3 loop: CASSQEVVGTDTQYF. The CDR3 DNA follows: TGCGCCAGCAGCCAAGAGGTGGTGGGTACAGATACGCAGTATTTT.

The gene calls are TRBV11-2 and TRBJ2-7; D remains unclear. Looked up from germline, CDR1 is SGHAT and CDR2 is FQNNGV. CDR3 length: 13 residues. V was cut by 1 base and J by 3 bases, with 7 bases left in between. The DNA of the CDR3 is TGTGCCAGCAGCTTAGGTGCTAGCTACGAGCAGTACTTC. Its protein product is CASSLGASYEQYF.